These 15 T cell receptor beta chains were sequenced from one sample in a study of blood T cell repertoires in COVID-19. Data came from immunoSEQ multiplex PCR; TCRdb stores just in-frame clones and leaves some out. The table lists some 130,000 clones, around 73% of them singletons. The specimen was peripheral blood. These receptors originate from a man aged 55 to 69 who had recovered from COVID-19.

The rearrangement links TRBV19 to TRBJ1-1; 12 bases map to TRBD1. CDR3 length equals 14 residues. Germline V CDR1 and CDR2: LNHDA, SQIVND (reference sequence). The DNA of the CDR3 is TGTGCTACGAAAGGGACAGGGGGCTGGACTGAAGCTTTCTTT. Protein product: CATKGTGGWTEAFF.

This clone has only a few counts. The V gene is TRBV5-1, the J gene TRBJ1-4; maybe TRBD1 (6 bases). Trimming pared 2 bases from V and 8 bases from J, leaving 19 bases between. There are 16 residues in the CDR3. Per germline, CDR1 SGHRS and CDR2 YFSETQ. This CDR3 is CASSLRAGTTREKLFF. CDR3 bases: TGCGCCAGCAGCTTACGAGCCGGGACAACTCGCGAAAAACTGTTTTTT.

The V gene is TRBV9, the J gene TRBJ2-7; weak D call: TRBD1 (5 bases). Germline assignment: CDR1 SGDLS and CDR2 YYNGEE. Deletions cut 0 bases from V and 2 bases from J, with 9 bases between. The CDR3 runs 14 residues. The CDR3 sequence is CASSVAVGPYEQYF. In DNA form, the CDR3 reads TGTGCCAGCAGCGTAGCTGTGGGGCCCTACGAGCAGTACTTC. Variable domain in full (rest from reference TRBV9 and TRBJ2-7): DSGVTQTPKHLITATGQRVTLRCSPRSGDLSVYWYQQSLDQGLQFLIQYYNGEERAKGNILERFSAQQFPDLHSELNLSSLELGDSALYFCASSVAVGPYEQYFGPGTRLTVT.

This sequence joins TRBV6-5 and TRBJ1-4; the match to TRBD1 covers 8 bases. CDR3 length: 16 amino acids. The V segment lost 3 bases and the J segment 8 bases; nucleotides outside the gene matches: 11. Germline values: CDR1 MNHEY, CDR2 SVGAGI. The CDR3 is CASSYSYRGKREKLFF. The CDR3 bases are TGTGCCAGCAGTTATTCTTACAGGGGGAAGAGGGAAAAACTGTTTTTT.

V usage is TRBV7-3 and J usage is TRBJ2-5, with 11 nucleotides matching TRBD1. Germline-derived CDR1 and CDR2 are SGHTA and FQGTGA. J was trimmed by 5 bases and V by 5 bases; bases with no gene match: 7. The CDR3 has 15 amino acids. Written as DNA, the CDR3 is TGTGCCAGCAGCCCTGGACAGGGGGCTTGGGAGACCCAGTACTTC. This sequence encodes CASSPGQGAWETQYF.

The chain carries TRBV25-1 and TRBJ1-1, with TRBD1 identical over 10 bases. Germline lookup yields CDR1 MGHDK and CDR2 SYGVNS. The CDR3 has 15 amino acids. J was trimmed by 5 bases and V by 4 bases; bases with no gene match: 7. CDR3 sequence reads: CASSADRGEGTEAFF. The CDR3 nucleotides are TGTGCCAGCAGTGCGGACAGGGGGGAGGGGACTGAAGCTTTCTTT. The full variable domain, completed using reference TRBV25-1 and TRBJ1-1, is EADIYQTPRYLVIGTGKKITLECSQTMGHDKMYWYQQDPGMELHLIHYSYGVNSTEKGDLSSESTVSRIRTEHFPLTLESARPSHTSQYLCASSADRGEGTEAFFGQGTRLTVV.

This sequence joins TRBV5-1 and TRBJ1-1; 9 bases line up with TRBD1. V was clipped by 4 bases and J by 1 base; unmatched bases: 5. The CDR3 covers 15 residues. Germline loops: CDR1 SGHRS, CDR2 YFSETQ. Here the CDR3 DNA reads TGCGCCAGCAGCGTACAGGGGGCTAGGAACACTGAAGCTTTCTTT. It yields the protein CASSVQGARNTEAFF.

The chain combines TRBV4-3 with TRBJ1-1; D is unclear. The V gene lost 1 base and the J gene lost 5 bases, with 11 bases spanning the gap. CDR1 LGHNA and CDR2 YSLEER come from the germline V gene. The CDR3 runs 14 residues. The CDR3 here is CASSQGRERTEAFF. The CDR3 DNA sequence: TGCGCCAGCAGCCAAGGAAGGGAGAGGACTGAAGCTTTCTTT.

The chain is built from TRBV5-1 and TRBJ1-1, with 10 bases that match TRBD1. V lost 4 bases and J lost 0; bases outside the gene matches: 6. The CDR3 has 16 amino acids. The germline V gene has CDR1 SGHRS and CDR2 YFSETQ. The CDR3 nucleotides read TGCGCCAGCAGCCCGGGGGACAGGGGATTGAACACTGAAGCTTTCTTT. This gives the protein CASSPGDRGLNTEAFF.

The chain has TRBV5-1 and TRBJ2-7; 11 bases agree with TRBD2. This CDR3 is 16 amino acids long. In germline, CDR1 is SGHRS, CDR2 YFSETQ. V trimming: 1 base; J trimming: 7 bases; junction bases outside the gene matches: 10. DNA of the CDR3: TGCGCCAGCAGCTTGTCAGGTTCTAGCGGGGGGCTGGAGCAGTACTTC. It encodes CASSLSGSSGGLEQYF.

The table lists this clone with many counts. The gene calls are TRBV6-5 and TRBJ2-3; perhaps TRBD1 as D (6 bases). The germline V gene encodes CDR1 MNHEY and CDR2 SVGAGI. V was clipped by 7 bases and J by 6 bases, with 14 bases between them. CDR3 length: 13 residues. CDR3 nucleotides: TGTGCCAGCACCCCAGGGGTAGGGGATACGCAGTATTTT. Its protein product is CASTPGVGDTQYF.

The chain is built from TRBV28 and TRBJ2-2; TRBD2 is a possible D gene (6 bases). Germline-derived CDR1 and CDR2 are MDHEN and SYDVKM. The V gene lost 4 bases and the J gene lost 4 bases, with 13 bases spanning the gap. CDR3 length: 15 residues. The CDR3 loop is CASSSSGRATGELFF. CDR3 DNA sequence: TGTGCCAGCAGTTCCAGCGGGCGTGCCACCGGGGAGCTGTTTTTT.

The chain combines TRBV9 with TRBJ1-5, with D unresolved. CDR3 length: 17 residues. Germline V gene data show CDR1 as SGDLS and CDR2 as YYNGEE. V was clipped by 4 bases and J by 6 bases, with 23 bases between them. Written as DNA, the CDR3 is TGTGCCAGCAGCCAAGGAATCGACACGTCGGCCGTTCAGCCCCAGCATTTT. It specifies CASSQGIDTSAVQPQHF.

The chain is built from TRBV12-3 or TRBV12-4 and TRBJ1-6; D gene uncertain. The CDR3 length is 12 residues. Trimming shortened V by 1 base and J by 11 bases, and 6 bases separated the two germline ends. CDR3 amino acids: CASSLGLPPLHF. As DNA, the CDR3 is TGTGCCAGCAGTTTAGGGCTGCCACCCCTCCACTTT.

V gene TRBV19 combines with J gene TRBJ1-1; D ambiguous. Germline assignment: CDR1 LNHDA and CDR2 SQIVND (reference sequence). The CDR3 consists of 13 residues. The V and J ends lost 5 bases and 1 base respectively, with 8 bases between them. The CDR3, as DNA: TGTGCCAGTAGTGCGAACAGGAACACTGAAGCTTTCTTT. It yields the protein CASSANRNTEAFF.